A selection of T cell receptor beta chains follows, all from one sample in a study of blood T cell repertoires in COVID-19. Using immunoSEQ multiplex PCR, the repertoire was profiled, and TCRdb retains in-frame clones only, with some absent. The profile shows under 350,000 clones, approximately 89% of them singletons. The specimen sequenced was PBMCs or T cells enriched from blood (not recorded which). These receptors all stem from a woman aged 55-69 years who had recovered from COVID-19. The CDR3 runs from the conserved cysteine through the conserved F or W. A D gene is named only where the DNA matches it firmly. The size of a clone is reported for some rows only, either as once, few or many, or as a class for expanded clones.

abundance: .; d_gene: .; v_gene: TRBV7-7; j_gene: TRBJ1-1; CDR3nt: TGTGCTAGCAGCTTAGCGGGCCCCATGAGAGAGAACACTGAAGCTTTCTTT; CDR3aa: CASSLAGPMRENTEAFF
abundance: .; d_gene: TRBD2; v_gene: TRBV3-1/TRBV3-2; j_gene: TRBJ2-7; CDR3nt: TGTGCCAGCACCGCGAGCGGGAAGGGGTACGAGCAGTACTTC; CDR3aa: CASTASGKGYEQYF
abundance: .; d_gene: .; v_gene: TRBV27; j_gene: TRBJ1-4; CDR3nt: TGTGCCAGCAGTTTAGGGGGGGAAGCTAATGAAAAACTGTTTTTT; CDR3aa: CASSLGGEANEKLFF
abundance: few; d_gene: .; v_gene: TRBV12-3/TRBV12-4; j_gene: TRBJ2-7; CDR3nt: TGTGCCAGCAGTTTTAACGCAGTCAAAGAGCAGTACTTC; CDR3aa: CASSFNAVKEQYF
abundance: .; d_gene: TRBD1; v_gene: TRBV28; j_gene: TRBJ1-1; CDR3nt: TGTGCCAGCAACCCCACAGGGGGGACAGCTTTCTTT; CDR3aa: CASNPTGGTAFF
abundance: .; d_gene: TRBD2; v_gene: TRBV11-3; j_gene: TRBJ2-1; CDR3nt: TGTGCCAGCAGCCCCCCCGGACTAGCGGGATCAGGGTACAATGAGCAGTTCTTC; CDR3aa: CASSPPGLAGSGYNEQFF
abundance: .; d_gene: TRBD1; v_gene: TRBV11-1; j_gene: TRBJ2-3; CDR3nt: TGTGCCAGCAGCTTCGACAGGGAGACTTCACAAGATACGCAGTATTTT; CDR3aa: CASSFDRETSQDTQYF
abundance: .; d_gene: .; v_gene: TRBV25-1; j_gene: TRBJ2-1; CDR3nt: TGTGCCAGCAGCTACCCTTTCTCCTACAATGAGCAGTTCTTC; CDR3aa: CASSYPFSYNEQFF
abundance: .; d_gene: .; v_gene: TRBV19; j_gene: TRBJ2-6; CDR3nt: TGTGCCAGTTCCCCCGTATTCTCTGGGGCCAACGTCCTGACTTTC; CDR3aa: CASSPVFSGANVLTF
abundance: .; d_gene: .; v_gene: TRBV6-5; j_gene: TRBJ2-1; CDR3nt: TGTGCCAGCAGCCACCGGTCCTACAATGAGCAGTTCTTC; CDR3aa: CASSHRSYNEQFF
abundance: once; d_gene: .; v_gene: TRBV10-2; j_gene: TRBJ1-2; CDR3nt: TGCGCCAGCAGTGAGTCATCTGGGACTTACTATGGCTACACCTTC; CDR3aa: CASSESSGTYYGYTF
abundance: .; d_gene: .; v_gene: TRBV10-1; j_gene: TRBJ2-7; CDR3nt: TGCGCCAGCAGGACCGGGACAACCAGCTCCTACGAGCAGTACTTC; CDR3aa: CASRTGTTSSYEQYF
abundance: .; d_gene: TRBD2; v_gene: TRBV7-8; j_gene: TRBJ2-7; CDR3nt: TGTGCCAGCAGCTTAGCGCTAACGGGAGGGCGCTACGAGCAGTACTTC; CDR3aa: CASSLALTGGRYEQYF
abundance: once; d_gene: TRBD1; v_gene: TRBV7-8; j_gene: TRBJ1-1; CDR3nt: TGTGCCAGCTGGGGACAGGTGAACACTGAAGCTTTCTTT; CDR3aa: CASWGQVNTEAFF
abundance: .; d_gene: .; v_gene: TRBV12-3/TRBV12-4; j_gene: TRBJ1-4; CDR3nt: TGTGCCAGCAGTTTAGGACGGAGGGAAAAACTGTTTTTT; CDR3aa: CASSLGRREKLFF
abundance: .; d_gene: TRBD1; v_gene: TRBV19; j_gene: TRBJ2-7; CDR3nt: TGTGCCAGTAGTATAATGGACAGGGGTTACGAGCAGTACTTC; CDR3aa: CASSIMDRGYEQYF
abundance: .; d_gene: .; v_gene: TRBV29-1; j_gene: TRBJ2-7; CDR3nt: TGCAGCGTTTTTCAATACGAGCAGTACTTC; CDR3aa: CSVFQYEQYF
abundance: .; d_gene: .; v_gene: TRBV13; j_gene: TRBJ2-1; CDR3nt: TGTGCCAGCAGTCCGCGGGACAGCTCCTACAATGAGCAGTTCTTC; CDR3aa: CASSPRDSSYNEQFF
abundance: .; d_gene: .; v_gene: TRBV7-9; j_gene: TRBJ2-6; CDR3nt: TGTGCCAGCAGCTCCAGCCCGGGACTCACCCCATCTGGGGCCAACGTCCTGACTTTC; CDR3aa: CASSSSPGLTPSGANVLTF
abundance: .; d_gene: .; v_gene: TRBV3-1/TRBV3-2; j_gene: TRBJ2-2; CDR3nt: TGTGCCAGCAGCCAAACTAGGCCATCAAACACCGGGGAGCTGTTTTTT; CDR3aa: CASSQTRPSNTGELFF
abundance: .; d_gene: TRBD2; v_gene: TRBV5-5; j_gene: TRBJ2-5; CDR3nt: TGTGCCAGCAGCGCCGGGACTAGCGTTGAAGAGACCCAGTACTTC; CDR3aa: CASSAGTSVEETQYF
abundance: .; d_gene: .; v_gene: TRBV3-1/TRBV3-2; j_gene: TRBJ1-3; CDR3nt: TGTGCCAGCAGCCAACAGGGCGGATCTGGAAACACCATATATTTT; CDR3aa: CASSQQGGSGNTIYF
abundance: .; d_gene: TRBD2; v_gene: TRBV6-2/TRBV6-3; j_gene: TRBJ2-2; CDR3nt: TGTGCCAGCAGTTACTCCTTGCGCGGGGGGGCCGGGGAGCTGTTTTTT; CDR3aa: CASSYSLRGGAGELFF
abundance: .; d_gene: .; v_gene: TRBV7-9; j_gene: TRBJ1-1; CDR3nt: TGTGCCAGCAGCTTGACCGAGGAGGCTGAAGCTTTCTTT; CDR3aa: CASSLTEEAEAFF
abundance: .; d_gene: .; v_gene: TRBV11-2; j_gene: TRBJ2-7; CDR3nt: TGTGCCAGCAGTTACGACTATACCGGCGAGCAGTACTTC; CDR3aa: CASSYDYTGEQYF
abundance: .; d_gene: .; v_gene: TRBV5-1; j_gene: TRBJ1-6; CDR3nt: TGCGCCAGCAGCTATGACACGGGAGGTTCACCCCTCCACTTT; CDR3aa: CASSYDTGGSPLHF
abundance: .; d_gene: TRBD1; v_gene: TRBV7-9; j_gene: TRBJ1-2; CDR3nt: TGTGCCAGCAGCTTTACAGGGGACTATGGCTACACCTTC; CDR3aa: CASSFTGDYGYTF
abundance: .; d_gene: TRBD1; v_gene: TRBV5-8; j_gene: TRBJ1-2; CDR3nt: TGTGCCAGCAGAAGGACAGGGGCGGGTGGCTACACCTTC; CDR3aa: CASRRTGAGGYTF
abundance: .; d_gene: TRBD1; v_gene: TRBV30; j_gene: TRBJ1-5; CDR3nt: TGTGCCTGGAGTAGACAGGGGGCATGGCAGCCCCAGCATTTT; CDR3aa: CAWSRQGAWQPQHF
abundance: .; d_gene: .; v_gene: TRBV4-1; j_gene: TRBJ1-4; CDR3nt: TGCGCCAGCAGCCAGGCCCCTGGGGGGTCTAATGAAAAACTGTTTTTT; CDR3aa: CASSQAPGGSNEKLFF